The clone carrying this T cell receptor (beta chain) was observed a few times. TCRdb reprocessed the PCR reads via MiXCR and lists one record per CDR3 protein. The data hold about 54,000 distinct CDR3 sequences, with roughly 24% observed a single time. This sample is drawn from a study of molecular identifiers for immune sequencing clone quantification. V trimming: 3 bases; J trimming: 3 bases; junction bases outside the gene matches: 10. The CDR3 sequence is 18 residues long. Each library that profiled naive CD8 cells came from 20,000 to 1,000,000 sorted cells with 10%, 30% or 50% RNA. The receptor was derived from a human donor in good health. Some libraries in this study had Jurkat cell RNA spiked in. The sequencing input was naive CD8+ T cells from blood, with Jurkat cell RNA spiked in. Stated subset: FACS-sorted CD8+CD4-CCR7+CD45RA+ naive T cells. The chain joins TRBV12-3 or TRBV12-4 to TRBJ2-3; 12 bases map to TRBD2. The CDR3 DNA reads as TGTGCCAGCAGTTTTTGGCTAGCGGGGGGGCCTGGGACAGATACGCAGTATTTT. The encoded protein is CASSFWLAGGPGTDTQYF.